This T cell receptor (beta chain) derives from a study of shared clonotypes between healthy human individuals. Only in-frame clones appear in the TCRdb table, and some are missing; sequencing was by immunoSEQ multiplex PCR. The data hold about 1.4 million clones, with more than 95% observed a single time. V lost 4 bases and J 1 base, leaving 16 bases between the germline ends. Germline V gives CDR1 MNHNS, CDR2 SASEGT. This CDR3 is built from 16 residues. The TCR was taken from a man aged 25 to 40 in good health. The source material was naive CD4+ T cells sorted from blood. The subset denotes: CD45RA+ positively selected. The chain is built from TRBV6-1 and TRBJ1-1; D is perhaps TRBD1 (6 bases). For the CDR3, the DNA is TGTGCCAGCAGTGCCAATGGGGACATCCCGAACACTGAAGCTTTCTTT. Amino acids: CASSANGDIPNTEAFF.